The present TCR beta chain was sequenced within a study of monozygotic twins with inflammatory bowel disease. General study points: IBD patients carried less diverse TCRbeta repertoires (inverse Simpson) than healthy co-twins.

UMIs that had a 6-nucleotide sample barcode were put in using template switching. From its re-call of the 5' RACE reads, TCRdb lists each CDR3 protein once, without DNA. The table lists around 450,000 distinct CDR3 sequences. Germline V gene sequence: CDR1 MNHEY, CDR2 SMNVEV (reference sequence). The CDR3 consists of 19 residues. In the case of this clonotype: What it binds is unknown.

The chain recombines TRBV27 with TRBJ2-1; the TRBD2 assignment by TCRdb is unverifiable without DNA. The sequence came from a human donor with ulcerative colitis or Crohn's disease, or a healthy co-twin of an affected twin (not recorded which). The sample taken for sequencing was blood. The CDR3 here is CASSLYGPPGLAAHNEQFF.